The 2 T cell receptor beta chains presented below share a single source sample, sequenced in a study of T cell repertoires in cytomegalovirus infection. From the reads, TCRdb called clonotypes with MiXCR, one entry per CDR3 protein. The repertoire includes around 630,000 distinct CDR3 sequences, roughly a quarter of them detected once, and 6.5% to 10% sits in the top ten. Input material: CD8+ T cells from PBMCs. These receptors all stem from a human donor in good health (CMV status not recorded). Some clones in this sample may be carry-over from other donors' samples.

On this clonotype itself: This sequence may be a read error, since a much larger clone differs from it by one base. The gene calls are TRBV7-9 and TRBJ1-6; D remains unclear. V shed 4 bases and J shed 4 bases, with 14 bases lying between them. The CDR3 covers 16 residues. Germline V CDR1 and CDR2: SEHNR, FQNEAQ (reference sequence). CDR3: CASSYEPHEYNSPLHF. For the CDR3, the DNA is TGTGCCAGCAGCTACGAGCCCCACGAGTATAATTCACCCCTCCACTTT.

This clonotype was detected only once. The junction differs from germline at one of its ends, possibly a read error. The genes are TRBV5-6 and TRBJ2-1; possibly TRBD2 for D (5 bases). This CDR3 contains 17 residues. Germline V lookup: CDR1 SGHDT, CDR2 YYEEEE. The CDR3 reads CASSSTTRAFSYNKQFF. The CDR3 DNA sequence: TGTGCCAGCAGTTCAACAACGAGGGCCTTCTCCTACAATAAGCAGTTCTTC.